This TCR beta chain originates from a study of response to subunit inactivated influenza vaccine (dated by TCRdb to the late 2010s). Looking at the study overall: To follow how T cells responded to a trivalent subunit inactivated influenza vaccine, the researchers relied on deep quantitative profiling of the T cell receptor repertoire.

Worth noting for this clonotype: The antigen this receptor binds is unknown. Per-nucleotide qualities are absent, and no much larger clonotype sits a single base away.

Library method: RT-PCR. Sequencing used an Illumina HiSeq 2500. The raw public reads went through TCRdb reprocessing: fastp at Q25, MiXCR clone calling, in-frame beta chains kept. Every CDR3 protein is listed once, alongside the most common genes and DNA of its rows. The sample includes about 570,000 distinct CDR3 sequences, with about 11% observed a single time. 8% to 13% of the sample is held by the ten biggest clonotypes. V ends up 3 bases short and J 1 base short, with an unmatched junction base count of 9. CDR1 and CDR2, per the germline V gene, are MNHEY and SVGEGT. Measured from the cysteine to the phenylalanine, the CDR3 is 16 residues long. The entry retains the CDR3 DNA only, 48 bases that are in frame from base 1. Results the study describes overall, beyond this receptor: The authors suggested that each seasonal influenza vaccination may recruit only a limited number of new T cells.

These data were likewise used in another study, on T cells expressing NK-cell markers. Drawing on the second study: TCR beta cDNA libraries were prepared using 5'RACE template switching, which introduced a universal primer site and unique molecular identifiers. TCR beta-chain repertoires were profiled in sorted CD3+CD56+NKG2C+, CD3+CD56+NKG2C- and CD3+CD56-NKG2C+ T-cell subsets from seven or eight donors. Of the eight sequenced donors, seven were found to be HCMV-seropositive and one was found to be HCMV-seronegative. To restrict sorting to alphabetaTCR-expressing T cells, an anti-gammadeltaTCR antibody was added in several experiments. In a handful of donors, the dominant CD3+CD56+NKG2C+ clonotypes were found to rank among the top 10 CD8+ clonotypes and to make up about 1.0-7.5% of CD8+ T cells. Those dominant clonotypes were again the most abundant among CD3+CD56-NKG2C+ cells in a few donors, at about 25-65%. Whether the expanded NKG2C-expressing T cell clones were specific for HCMV antigens remained unclear. The eight sequenced donors were randomly selected healthy volunteers, three men and five women. HCMV-specific IgG was detected in serum with a commercial ELISA kit to determine HCMV serostatus. Peripheral blood mononuclear cells were isolated from blood by Ficoll density gradient centrifugation. For more than 5 donors, unsorted PBMC were also used to sequence bulk peripheral blood T-cell repertoires. cDNA synthesis was primed from the TCR beta constant segment, followed by two successive PCR amplification steps. Illumina HiSeq 2000/2500, MiSeq or NextSeq was used to sequence libraries as 2 x 150 bp reads. MIGEC handled demultiplexing of the reads and grouping by UMI, while MiTCR was used to assemble and quantify clonotypes. To remove erroneous sequences, TCR cDNA sequences were retained only when supported by two or more reads. The tcR package was used for downstream repertoire analysis, and clonotypes were matched across fractions by CDR3 nucleotide sequence plus V segment. VDJmatch was used to annotate antigen specificity against VDJdb, with one amino acid substitution in CDR3 allowed.

The rearranged chain carries TRBV6-2 or TRBV6-3 and TRBJ2-7, with 7 bases aligning to TRBD2. The sequence derives from a man between 45 and 60 years old who received an inactivated influenza vaccine. Donor details come from another sample of the same person, matched by shared clones. Specimen: PBMCs from blood, collected on the day of vaccination. The base sequence is TGTGCCAGCAGTTATCAAGCGGGGACCTTTTCCTACGAGCAGTACTTC. Its translation reads: CASSYQAGTFSYEQYF.